The 23 T cell receptor beta chains in this list originate from one sample, sequenced in a study of blood T cell repertoires in COVID-19. The assay was immunoSEQ multiplex PCR, and TCRdb's table has in-frame clones only and misses some. The sample lists around 75,000 clones, 85% to 90% occurring once. The specimen sequenced was peripheral blood. The receptors shown here come from a man aged 65 to 85 with active COVID-19.

Here the CDR3 DNA reads TGTGCCAGCACCACAGGAATGAACACTGAAGCTTTCTTT. Its protein product is CASTTGMNTEAFF. V usage is TRBV6-5 and J usage is TRBJ1-1; possibly TRBD1 for D (5 bases). From germline, CDR1 is MNHEY and CDR2 SVGAGI. The CDR3 is made up of 13 amino acids. The V end lost 7 bases, the J end lost 0 bases, and 9 bases lay between the germline ends.

Only one count was recorded for this clone. This chain connects TRBV5-6 to TRBJ2-6, with 10 bases matching TRBD1. Trimming took 2 bases from V and 0 from J; bases not matched to a gene: 8. CDR3 length equals 19 residues. Looked up from germline, CDR1 is SGHDT and CDR2 is YYEEEE. CDR3 coding DNA: TGTGCCAGCAGCTTCGGGGGGACAGGGGCCCTCTCTGGGGCCAACGTCCTGACTTTC. Translating it yields CASSFGGTGALSGANVLTF.

This rearrangement joins TRBV6-5 to TRBJ2-7, with a possible D match to TRBD2 (5 bases). Trimming removed 8 bases from V and 1 base from J, with 12 bases in between. Germline assignment: CDR1 MNHEY and CDR2 SVGAGI. CDR3 size: 13 residues. The CDR3 sequence is CASRTGGSYEQYF. In nucleotides, the CDR3 is TGTGCCAGCCGAACCGGCGGGTCCTACGAGCAGTACTTC.

The chain combines TRBV18 with TRBJ2-7; maybe TRBD1 (5 bases). Germline V gene sequence: CDR1 KGHSH, CDR2 LQKENI. Trimming pared 2 bases from V and 7 bases from J, leaving 12 bases between. The CDR3 is 13 residues long. The CDR3 reads CASSPAGLGEQYF. The CDR3 DNA sequence: TGTGCCAGCTCACCAGCAGGGCTTGGTGAGCAGTACTTC.

The chain is built from TRBV6-6 and TRBJ2-1; 7 bases match TRBD1. J gave up 1 base and V 6 bases, and 6 bases lay outside the gene matches. CDR3 length equals 15 residues. The germline V gene encodes CDR1 MNHNY and CDR2 SVGAGI (reference sequence). CDR3 region: CASRRQGSSYNEQFF. As DNA, the CDR3 is TGTGCCAGCAGGCGACAGGGTAGTTCCTACAATGAGCAGTTCTTC.

The chain employs TRBV5-6 and TRBJ2-7, with 12 bases matching TRBD1. In germline, CDR1 is SGHDT, CDR2 YYEEEE. This CDR3 spans 18 amino acids. V shed 6 bases and J 6 bases; nucleotides not matched to a gene: 19. This CDR3 is CASTPTPKPGQGASEQYF. The CDR3 DNA is TGTGCCAGCACCCCCACCCCCAAACCGGGACAGGGGGCCTCCGAGCAGTACTTC.

V is TRBV29-1 and J is TRBJ2-5; maybe TRBD2 (6 bases). The CDR3 runs 17 residues. Germline assignment: CDR1 SQVTM and CDR2 ANQGSEA. Trimming took off 6 bases at V and 2 bases at J, with 25 bases between the two ends. CDR3 bases: TGCAGCGTCCCCCGGGCTCGCCGAGCGGAGGGACAAGAGACCCAGTACTTC. Its protein is CSVPRARRAEGQETQYF.

This rearrangement joins TRBV20-1 to TRBJ1-1; TRBD1 is a possible D gene (6 bases). With 6 bases removed from V and 10 bases from J, the gap between germline ends came to 12 bases. This CDR3 is 10 amino acids long. Per germline, CDR1 DFQATT and CDR2 SNEGSKA (reference sequence). CDR3: CSARPTGAFF. CDR3 nucleotide sequence: TGCAGTGCCCGACCGACAGGAGCTTTCTTT.

A single count supports this clone. The rearrangement uses TRBV25-1 and TRBJ1-4, with unresolved D. The V gene lost 1 base and the J gene lost 8 bases, with 11 bases spanning the gap. CDR1 and CDR2 (germline): MGHDK, SYGVNS. CDR3 length equals 14 residues. CDR3 loop: CASSELGSQEKLFF. The CDR3 bases are TGTGCCAGCAGTGAATTGGGCAGCCAAGAAAAACTGTTTTTT.

The CDR3 DNA follows: TGTGCCAGCAGTTTTCTTCGGGACAGGGACACCGGGGAGCTGTTTTTT. It encodes CASSFLRDRDTGELFF. The chain recombines TRBV27 with TRBJ2-2, with 9 bases that match TRBD1. The CDR3 is 16 residues long. J gave up 3 bases and V 3 bases, and 5 bases lay outside the gene matches. Looked up from germline, CDR1 is MNHEY and CDR2 is SMNVEV (reference sequence).

The V and J genes are TRBV25-1 and TRBJ1-1; 7 bases are a match to TRBD1. V lost 4 bases and J lost 5; bases outside the gene matches: 4. CDR3 length: 13 residues. Germline V CDR1 and CDR2: MGHDK, SYGVNS. CDR3 nucleotides: TGTGCCAGCAGTGGGAGGGGGCTTACTGAAGCTTTCTTT. Translation: CASSGRGLTEAFF. The variable domain in full, completed from reference TRBV25-1 and TRBJ1-1, reads EADIYQTPRYLVIGTGKKITLECSQTMGHDKMYWYQQDPGMELHLIHYSYGVNSTEKGDLSSESTVSRIRTEHFPLTLESARPSHTSQYLCASSGRGLTEAFFGQGTRLTVV.

This clone was recorded at least ten times. The chain carries TRBV14 and TRBJ2-7; 8 nucleotides align to TRBD2. Per germline, CDR1 SGHDN and CDR2 FVKESK. Germline trimming cut 4 bases from V and 7 bases from J; bases unmatched to any gene: 9. The CDR3 runs to 14 residues. This chain's CDR3 is CASSPGGSGREQYF. The CDR3 nucleotides read TGTGCCAGCAGCCCGGGAGGGTCGGGTCGGGAGCAGTACTTC.

The rearrangement links TRBV10-1 to TRBJ2-2; tentative D call: TRBD2 (7 bases). The CDR3 spans 18 residues. The germline gives CDR1 WNHNN, CDR2 SYGVQD (reference sequence). Trimming took off 11 bases at V and 3 bases at J, with 28 bases between the two ends. The CDR3 region has the DNA TGCGCCGAAAGCAGTGAGTCCCCTAGGGGGGGGGACACCGGGGAGCTGTTTTTT. This codes for CAESSESPRGGDTGELFF.

Written as DNA, the CDR3 is TGTGCCAGCAGCCCCACCGGACAGGCCCAGCAGCCCCAGCATTTT. Its protein product is CASSPTGQAQQPQHF. The chain uses TRBV5-5 and TRBJ1-5, with TRBD1 identical over 7 bases. The V and J ends lost 4 bases and 7 bases, in that order; junction bases with no gene match: 11. This CDR3 contains 15 residues. CDR1 is SGHKS, CDR2 YYEKEE, per germline (reference sequence).

The CDR3 DNA reads TGTGCCAGCAGCTTAGATGGGGCCAGGGCTAACTATGGCTACACCTTC. It codes for CASSLDGARANYGYTF. This chain joins TRBV7-2 and TRBJ1-2, with D perhaps TRBD1 (5 bases). This CDR3 contains 16 residues. CDR1 SGHTA and CDR2 FQGNSA come from the germline V gene. V lost 1 base and J 0 bases, leaving 12 bases between the germline ends.

The genes are TRBV5-4 and TRBJ1-1, with TRBD1 matching 9 bases. The V gene end was trimmed by 4 bases and the J gene end by 4 bases; junction bases not matched to a gene: 2. The CDR3 consists of 13 residues. CDR1 is SGHNT, CDR2 YYREEE, per germline (reference sequence). The CDR3 nucleotides are TGTGCCAGCAGCGGGGGACAGGGCACTGAAGCTTTCTTT. It translates to CASSGGQGTEAFF.

The V and J genes are TRBV19 and TRBJ2-2; TRBD2 matches 8 bases. CDR1 and CDR2 (germline): LNHDA, SQIVND (reference sequence). V gave up 3 bases and J gave up 4 bases; unmatched junction bases: 7. This CDR3 spans 16 amino acids. The chain's CDR3 is CASSIGPGGGTGELFF. Written as DNA, the CDR3 is TGTGCCAGTAGTATTGGCCCGGGAGGGGGCACCGGGGAGCTGTTTTTT.

This chain connects TRBV2 to TRBJ2-3, with D tentatively TRBD2 (7 bases). V lost 8 bases, J lost 1 base, and 22 bases lay in between. Germline loops: CDR1 SNHLY, CDR2 FYNNEI. CDR3 length: 17 residues. In DNA, the CDR3 is TGTGCCAGCGGAAAGGGTTTGGGGGGGCGAGGCACAGATACGCAGTATTTT. This encodes CASGKGLGGRGTDTQYF. The full variable domain, with the rest looked up from reference TRBV2 and TRBJ2-3, is EPEVTQTPSHQVTQMGQEVILRCVPISNHLYFYWYRQILGQKVEFLVSFYNNEISEKSEIFDDQFSVERPDGSNFTLKIRSTKLEDSAMYFCASGKGLGGRGTDTQYFGPGTRLTVL.

This chain links TRBV20-1 with TRBJ2-5; D unclear. The CDR3 loop spans 11 amino acids. Between the trimmed V and J ends, which lost 6 bases and 1 base, there was a span of 6 bases. Germline lookup yields CDR1 DFQATT and CDR2 SNEGSKA (reference sequence). CDR3 nucleotide sequence: TGCAGTGCCCTCGTCCAAGAGACCCAGTACTTC. Translated, it gives CSALVQETQYF.

This chain links TRBV18 with TRBJ2-1; D not certain. From germline, CDR1 is KGHSH and CDR2 LQKENI. The V and J ends lost 5 bases and 9 bases respectively, with 14 bases between them. The CDR3 loop spans 13 amino acids. This chain's CDR3 is CASSTLSDGEQFF. As DNA, the CDR3 is TGTGCCAGCTCAACGTTGTCAGATGGTGAGCAGTTCTTC.

The chain couples TRBV9 to TRBJ2-1; 9 bases match TRBD2. The CDR3 consists of 18 residues. The V gene end was trimmed by 0 bases and the J gene end by 7 bases; junction bases not matched to a gene: 14. Looked up from germline, CDR1 is SGDLS and CDR2 is YYNGEE. This CDR3 reads CASSVGDSGSVAGNEQFF. The CDR3 region has the DNA TGTGCCAGCAGCGTAGGGGATAGCGGGAGTGTGGCGGGGAATGAGCAGTTCTTC.

In this sample, this clone turned up once. The chain is built from TRBV6-2 or TRBV6-3 and TRBJ2-7; D is perhaps TRBD1 (5 bases). The CDR3 spans 12 residues. Trimming removed 6 bases from V and 9 bases from J, with 15 bases in between. The germline CDR1 and CDR2 sequences are MNHEY and SVGEGT. The CDR3 reads CASSPRQLGQYF. The CDR3 coding sequence is TGTGCCAGCAGCCCCCGACAGCTCGGGCAGTACTTC.

V is TRBV28 and J is TRBJ2-3; 9 positions agree with TRBD1. The germline V gene has CDR1 MDHEN and CDR2 SYDVKM. CDR3 length: 18 amino acids. V shed 6 bases, J shed 2 bases, and the junction held 15 bases outside the gene matches. The CDR3 sequence: CASSWRGPGTGLTDTQYF. In nucleotides, the CDR3 is TGTGCCAGCAGCTGGCGGGGCCCCGGGACAGGGCTCACAGATACGCAGTATTTT.